This TCR beta chain appears in the sequencing data of a study of shared clonotypes between healthy human individuals. It was CD45RO-negative cells, positively selected for CCR7, that made up naive CD8 cells, with terminally differentiated effector memory CD45RA+ cells excluded. General study results and limits: Only a few donors were included, so the genetic and exposure-history diversity represented was limited.

Comments on this clone: Its antigen remains unidentified.

Germline V gene data show CDR1 as MNHEY and CDR2 as SMNVEV (reference sequence). Trimming removed 5 bases at V and 1 base at J, with 9 bases between. The CDR3 runs to 14 residues. TCRdb's copy holds only in-frame clones and misses some; the assay was immunoSEQ multiplex PCR. The table has hundreds of thousands of clones, 85% to 95% seen once. What was sequenced was naive CD8+ T cells sorted from blood. The gene calls are TRBV27 and TRBJ1-5; D gene unclear. This receptor was identified in a woman in her 30s in good health. Here the CDR3 DNA reads TGTGCCAGCAGTCCCCTGGGGAGCAATCAGCCCCAGCATTTT. Its protein product is CASSPLGSNQPQHF.